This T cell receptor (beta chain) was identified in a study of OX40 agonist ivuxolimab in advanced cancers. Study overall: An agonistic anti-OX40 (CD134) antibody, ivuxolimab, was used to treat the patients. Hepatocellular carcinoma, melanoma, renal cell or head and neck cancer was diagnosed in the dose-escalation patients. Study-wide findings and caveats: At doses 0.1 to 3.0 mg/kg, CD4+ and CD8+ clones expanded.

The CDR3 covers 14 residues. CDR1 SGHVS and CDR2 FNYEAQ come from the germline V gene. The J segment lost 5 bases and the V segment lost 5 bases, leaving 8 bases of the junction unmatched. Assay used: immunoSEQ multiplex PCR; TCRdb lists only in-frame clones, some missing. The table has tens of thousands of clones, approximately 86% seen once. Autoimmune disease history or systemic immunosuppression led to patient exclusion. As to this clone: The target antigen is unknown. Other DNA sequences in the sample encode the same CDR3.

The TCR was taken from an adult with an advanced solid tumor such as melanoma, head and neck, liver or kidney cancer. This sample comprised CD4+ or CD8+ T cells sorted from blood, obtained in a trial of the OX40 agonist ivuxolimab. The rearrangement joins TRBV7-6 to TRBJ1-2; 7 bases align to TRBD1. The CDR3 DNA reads TGTGCCAGCAGCCCAGCAGGGGGGGGTTATGGCTACACCTTC. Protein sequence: CASSPAGGGYGYTF.